Listed here are 8 T cell receptor beta chains from one sample, sequenced in a study of blood T cells in healthy people across ages (dated by TCRdb to 2013 to 2016). Library construction relied on 5' RACE. The instrument given in TCRdb is Illumina HiSeq 2500. The second PCR ran for about 7 to 11 cycles and used a J-beta primer mix along with a sample-barcoded 5' primer. The public reads were run again by TCRdb, first through fastp at Q25 and then through MiXCR, and only productive beta chains were kept. CDR3 protein duplicates are merged, each entry listing the most common genes and DNA. The sample yields fewer than 1.5 million distinct CDR3 sequences; roughly 45% were counted once. The ten largest clones take up 7.9% of the sample. The sample consisted of blood. All receptors derive from a young woman in good health.

This clonotype was seen a few times. The chain recombines TRBV7-2 with TRBJ2-5; D is undetermined. The CDR3 covers 13 residues. V lost 7 bases and J 4 bases, leaving 13 bases between the germline ends. Germline V lookup: CDR1 SGHTA, CDR2 FQGNSA. CDR3 loop: CASTMTVVETQYF. In DNA, the CDR3 is TGTGCCAGCACCATGACTGTCGTAGAGACCCAGTACTTC.

In this sample, this clonotype turned up a few times. Written as DNA, the CDR3 is TGCAGCGTGGAGAGGGTCGCGGATAGGGGCCAGTACTTC. As protein: CSVERVADRGQYF. The chain links TRBV29-1 to TRBJ2-5; D is perhaps TRBD1 or TRBD2 (5 bases each). The ends were cut back, 6 bases at V and 10 bases at J, with 21 bases in the middle. The CDR3 contains 13 residues. From germline, CDR1 is SQVTM and CDR2 ANQGSEA.

The chain carries TRBV15 and TRBJ2-7, with a weak D call TRBD2 (6 bases). The V end was cut by 1 base, the J end by 1 base, with 11 bases between. CDR3 length: 15 amino acids. CDR1 LNHNV and CDR2 YYDKDF come from the germline V gene (reference sequence). CDR3 DNA: TGTGCCACCAGCAGAGGGGTCGGGGGATCCTACGAGCAGTACTTC. Translation: CATSRGVGGSYEQYF. Using reference TRBV15 and TRBJ2-7 for the parts outside the CDR3, the full variable domain is DAMVIQNPRYQVTQFGKPVTLSCSQTLNHNVMYWYQQKSSQAPKLLFHYYDKDFNNEADTPDNFQSRRPNTSFCFLDIRSPGLGDTAMYLCATSRGVGGSYEQYFGPGTRLTVT.

This clonotype turned up a few times. V gene TRBV25-1 combines with J gene TRBJ1-2; 8 positions match TRBD1. CDR3 length equals 15 residues. V trimming: 6 bases; J trimming: 1 base; junction bases outside the gene matches: 7. Germline V CDR1 and CDR2: MGHDK, SYGVNS. In DNA form, the CDR3 reads TGTGCCAGCAGCGGACAGGGAACATTTAACTATGGCTACACCTTC. It specifies CASSGQGTFNYGYTF.

This clonotype was counted a few times. This chain uses TRBV7-9 with TRBJ1-4, with D unclear. V lost 1 base and J 0 bases, leaving 3 bases between the germline ends. Germline values: CDR1 SEHNR, CDR2 FQNEAQ (reference sequence). CDR3 length: 14 residues. The chain's CDR3 is CASSLDPTNEKLFF. The CDR3 DNA reads as TGTGCCAGCAGCTTAGACCCAACTAATGAAAAACTGTTTTTT. The full variable domain, rest sourced from reference TRBV7-9 and TRBJ1-4, is DTGVSQNPRHKITKRGQNVTFRCDPISEHNRLYWYRQTLGQGPEFLTYFQNEAQLEKSRLLSDRFSAERPKGSFSTLEIQRTEQGDSAMYLCASSLDPTNEKLFFGSGTQLSVL.

This clonotype showed up just a few times. The chain couples TRBV29-1 to TRBJ1-2; 8 bases map to TRBD1. The V gene's germline CDR1 is SQVTM and CDR2 ANQGSEA. This CDR3 has 12 residues. V lost 4 bases to trimming and J lost 8 bases; unmatched junction nucleotides: 6. CDR3 in DNA: TGCAGCGTTGCACAGGGGGTAGACGGCTACACCTTC. Translated: CSVAQGVDGYTF.

The J gene is TRBJ2-1, the V gene TRBV5-1; D call uncertain. Germline assignment: CDR1 SGHRS and CDR2 YFSETQ. The CDR3 length is 12 residues. V was clipped by 3 bases and J by 8 bases, with 9 bases between them. In DNA, the CDR3 is TGCGCCAGCAGCTGGAATGCGGATGAGCAGTTCTTC. Its translation: CASSWNADEQFF.

The chain's CDR3 is CASSGSLAGGSDTQYF. CDR3 DNA: TGTGCCAGCAGCGGCTCACTAGCGGGAGGGTCCGATACGCAGTATTTT. J is TRBJ2-3 and V is TRBV11-2; TRBD2 matches at 13 bases. V shed 5 bases, J shed 6 bases, and the junction held 8 bases outside the gene matches. Germline V gene lookup returns CDR1 SGHAT and CDR2 FQNNGV. The CDR3 sequence is 16 residues long.